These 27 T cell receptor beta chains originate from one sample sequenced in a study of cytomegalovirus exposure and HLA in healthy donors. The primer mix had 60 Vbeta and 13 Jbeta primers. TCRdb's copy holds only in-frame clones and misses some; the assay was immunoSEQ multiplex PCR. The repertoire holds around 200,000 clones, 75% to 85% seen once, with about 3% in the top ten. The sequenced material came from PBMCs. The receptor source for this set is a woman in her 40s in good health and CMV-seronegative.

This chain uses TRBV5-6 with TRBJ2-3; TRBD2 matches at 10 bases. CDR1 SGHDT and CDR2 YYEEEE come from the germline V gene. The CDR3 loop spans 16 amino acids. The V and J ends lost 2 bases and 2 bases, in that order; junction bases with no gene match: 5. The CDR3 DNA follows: TGTGCCAGCAGCTTTGGTACTAGCGGGGTCACAGATACGCAGTATTTT. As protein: CASSFGTSGVTDTQYF.

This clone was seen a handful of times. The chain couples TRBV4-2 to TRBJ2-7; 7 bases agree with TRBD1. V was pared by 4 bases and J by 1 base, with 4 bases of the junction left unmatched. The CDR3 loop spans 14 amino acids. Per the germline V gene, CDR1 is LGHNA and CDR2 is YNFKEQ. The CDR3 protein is CASSRRTGSYEQYF. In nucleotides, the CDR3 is TGTGCCAGCAGCCGCCGGACAGGTTCCTACGAGCAGTACTTC.

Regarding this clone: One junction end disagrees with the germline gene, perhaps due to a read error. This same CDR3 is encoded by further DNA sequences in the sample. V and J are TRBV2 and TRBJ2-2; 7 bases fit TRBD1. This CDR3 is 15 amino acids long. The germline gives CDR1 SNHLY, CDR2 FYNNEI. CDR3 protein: CASHRGATNTGELFF. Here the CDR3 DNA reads TGCGCCAGTCACAGGGGCGCAACGAACACCGGGGAGCTGTTTTTT.

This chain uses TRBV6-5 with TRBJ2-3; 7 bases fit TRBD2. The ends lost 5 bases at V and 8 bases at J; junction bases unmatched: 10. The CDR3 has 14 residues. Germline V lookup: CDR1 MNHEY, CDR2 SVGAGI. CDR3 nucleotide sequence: TGTGCCAGCAGTGGGGCTAGCGGCTTAGGTACGCAGTATTTT. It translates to CASSGASGLGTQYF.

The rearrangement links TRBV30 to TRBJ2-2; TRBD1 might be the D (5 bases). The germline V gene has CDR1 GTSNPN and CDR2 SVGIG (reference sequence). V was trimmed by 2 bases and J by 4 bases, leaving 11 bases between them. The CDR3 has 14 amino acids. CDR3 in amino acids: CAWSYRLVTGELFF. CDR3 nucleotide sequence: TGTGCCTGGAGTTACAGGTTGGTCACCGGGGAGCTGTTTTTT.

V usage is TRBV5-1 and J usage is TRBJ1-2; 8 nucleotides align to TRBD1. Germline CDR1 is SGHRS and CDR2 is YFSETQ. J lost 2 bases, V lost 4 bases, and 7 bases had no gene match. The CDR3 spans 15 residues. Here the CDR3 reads CASSAGTGGNYGYTF. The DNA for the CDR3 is TGCGCCAGCAGCGCAGGGACAGGCGGAAACTATGGCTACACCTTC.

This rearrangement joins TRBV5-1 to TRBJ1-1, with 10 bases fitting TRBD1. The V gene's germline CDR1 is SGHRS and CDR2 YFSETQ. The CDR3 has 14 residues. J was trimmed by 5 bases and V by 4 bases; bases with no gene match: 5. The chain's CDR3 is CASSRQGASTEAFF. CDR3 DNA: TGCGCCAGCAGCCGACAGGGGGCATCGACTGAAGCTTTCTTT.

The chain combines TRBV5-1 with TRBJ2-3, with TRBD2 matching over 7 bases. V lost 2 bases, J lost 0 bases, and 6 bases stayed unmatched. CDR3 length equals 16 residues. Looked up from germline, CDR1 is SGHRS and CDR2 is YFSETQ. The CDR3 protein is CASSLKLAVSTDTQYF. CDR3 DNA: TGCGCCAGCAGCTTAAAGCTAGCGGTTAGCACAGATACGCAGTATTTT.

CDR3 in DNA: TGCGCCAGCAGCTCAGGACAGCCTAACCCCTACGAGCAGTACTTC. Translated, it gives CASSSGQPNPYEQYF. This chain connects TRBV5-1 to TRBJ2-7; tentatively, D is TRBD1 (6 bases). V was cut by 3 bases and J by 2 bases, with 15 bases left in between. Germline loops: CDR1 SGHRS, CDR2 YFSETQ. The CDR3 is made up of 15 amino acids. Filled out from reference TRBV5-1 and TRBJ2-7, the complete variable domain reads KAGVTQTPRYLIKTRGQQVTLSCSPISGHRSVSWYQQTPGQGLQFLFEYFSETQRNKGNFPGRFSGRQFSNSRSEMNVSTLELGDSALYLCASSSGQPNPYEQYFGPGTRLTVT.

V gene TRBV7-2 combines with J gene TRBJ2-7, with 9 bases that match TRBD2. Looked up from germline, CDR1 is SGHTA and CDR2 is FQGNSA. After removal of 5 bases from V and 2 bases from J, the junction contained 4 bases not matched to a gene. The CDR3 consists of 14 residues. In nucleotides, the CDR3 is TGTGCCAGCAGCCATAGCGGGGGCCCCTACGAGCAGTACTTC. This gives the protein CASSHSGGPYEQYF.

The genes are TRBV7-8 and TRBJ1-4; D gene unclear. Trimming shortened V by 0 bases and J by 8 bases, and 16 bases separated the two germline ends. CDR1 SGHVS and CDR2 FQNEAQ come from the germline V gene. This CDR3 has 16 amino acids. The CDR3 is CASSLASVPLSEKLFF. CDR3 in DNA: TGTGCCAGCAGCTTAGCGTCGGTACCCCTTTCAGAAAAACTGTTTTTT. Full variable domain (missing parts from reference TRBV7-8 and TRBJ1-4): GAGVSQSPRYKVAKRGQDVALRCDPISGHVSLFWYQQALGQGPEFLTYFQNEAQLDKSGLPSDRFFAERPEGSVSTLKIQRTQQEDSAVYLCASSLASVPLSEKLFFGSGTQLSVL.

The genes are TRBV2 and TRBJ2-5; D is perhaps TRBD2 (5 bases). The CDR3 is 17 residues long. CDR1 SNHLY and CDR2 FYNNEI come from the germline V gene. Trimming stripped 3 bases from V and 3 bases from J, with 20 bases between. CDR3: CASSERASRNSKETQYF. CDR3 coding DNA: TGTGCCAGCAGTGAGAGGGCGAGCCGAAATAGTAAAGAGACCCAGTACTTC.

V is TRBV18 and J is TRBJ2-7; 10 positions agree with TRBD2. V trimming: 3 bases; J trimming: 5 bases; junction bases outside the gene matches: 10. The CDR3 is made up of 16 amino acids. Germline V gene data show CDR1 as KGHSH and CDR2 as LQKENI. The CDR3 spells CASSPTVSGRLHEQYF. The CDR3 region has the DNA TGTGCCAGCTCACCTACAGTTAGCGGGAGGCTACACGAGCAGTACTTC.

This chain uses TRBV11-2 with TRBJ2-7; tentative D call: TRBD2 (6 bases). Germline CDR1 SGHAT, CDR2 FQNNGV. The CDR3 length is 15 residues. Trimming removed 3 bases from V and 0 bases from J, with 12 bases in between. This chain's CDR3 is CASSFTGVFSYEQYF. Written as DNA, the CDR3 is TGTGCCAGCAGCTTTACGGGAGTCTTCTCCTACGAGCAGTACTTC.

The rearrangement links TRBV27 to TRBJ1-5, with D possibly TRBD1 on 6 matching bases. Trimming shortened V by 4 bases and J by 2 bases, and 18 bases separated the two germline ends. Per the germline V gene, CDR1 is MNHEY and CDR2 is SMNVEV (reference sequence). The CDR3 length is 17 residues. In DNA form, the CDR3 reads TGTGCCAGCAGTTCCCTTGGGGGGGGCACCGGCAATCAGCCCCAGCATTTT. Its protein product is CASSSLGGGTGNQPQHF.

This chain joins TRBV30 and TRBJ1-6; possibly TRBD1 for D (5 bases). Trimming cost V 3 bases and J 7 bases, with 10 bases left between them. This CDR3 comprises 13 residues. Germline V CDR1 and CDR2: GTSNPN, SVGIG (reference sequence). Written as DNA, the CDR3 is TGTGCCTGGAGAGGACAATGGAATTCACCCCTCCACTTT. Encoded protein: CAWRGQWNSPLHF.

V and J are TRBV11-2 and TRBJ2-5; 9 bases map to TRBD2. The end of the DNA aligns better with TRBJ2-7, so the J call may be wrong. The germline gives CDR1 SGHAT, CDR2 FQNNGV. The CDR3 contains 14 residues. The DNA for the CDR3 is TGTGCCAGCAGCCGAGCGGGAGGTTTCTACGAGCAGTACTTC. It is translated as CASSRAGGFYEQYF.

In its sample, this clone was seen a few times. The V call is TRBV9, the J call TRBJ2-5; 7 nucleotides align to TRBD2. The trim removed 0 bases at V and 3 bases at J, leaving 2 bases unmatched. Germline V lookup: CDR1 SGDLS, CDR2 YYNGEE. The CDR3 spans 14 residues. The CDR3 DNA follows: TGTGCCAGCAGCGTAGATGGGAGGGAAGAGACCCAGTACTTC. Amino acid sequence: CASSVDGREETQYF.

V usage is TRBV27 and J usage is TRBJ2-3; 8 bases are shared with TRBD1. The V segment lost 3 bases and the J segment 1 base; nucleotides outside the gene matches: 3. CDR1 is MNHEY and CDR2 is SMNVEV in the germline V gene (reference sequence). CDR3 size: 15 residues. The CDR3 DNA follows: TGTGCCAGCAGTTTGTTGACAGGGGGCACAGATACGCAGTATTTT. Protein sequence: CASSLLTGGTDTQYF.

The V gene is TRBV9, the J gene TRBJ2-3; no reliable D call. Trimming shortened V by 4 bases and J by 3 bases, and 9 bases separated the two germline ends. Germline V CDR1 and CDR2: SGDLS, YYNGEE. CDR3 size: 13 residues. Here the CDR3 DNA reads TGTGCCAGCAGCCCTACCGGGACAGATACGCAGTATTTT. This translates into CASSPTGTDTQYF.

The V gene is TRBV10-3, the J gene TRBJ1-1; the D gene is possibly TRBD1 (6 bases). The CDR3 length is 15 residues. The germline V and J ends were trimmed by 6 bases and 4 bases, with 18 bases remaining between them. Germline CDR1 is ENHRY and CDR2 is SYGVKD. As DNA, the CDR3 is TGTGCCATCAGGCAGACCATAGGACAGACCACTGAAGCTTTCTTT. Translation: CAIRQTIGQTTEAFF.

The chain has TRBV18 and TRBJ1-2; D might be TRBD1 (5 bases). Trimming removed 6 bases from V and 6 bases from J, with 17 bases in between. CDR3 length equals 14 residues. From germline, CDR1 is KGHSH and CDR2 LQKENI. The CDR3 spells CASSLRQMSDGYTF. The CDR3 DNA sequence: TGTGCCAGCTCTCTCAGACAGATGTCTGATGGCTACACCTTC.

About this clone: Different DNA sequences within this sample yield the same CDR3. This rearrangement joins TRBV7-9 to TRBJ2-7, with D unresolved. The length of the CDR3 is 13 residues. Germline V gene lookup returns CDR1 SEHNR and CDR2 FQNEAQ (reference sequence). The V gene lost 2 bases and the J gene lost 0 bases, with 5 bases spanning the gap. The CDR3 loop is CASSLPGSYEQYF. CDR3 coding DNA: TGTGCCAGCAGCTTACCGGGCTCCTACGAGCAGTACTTC.

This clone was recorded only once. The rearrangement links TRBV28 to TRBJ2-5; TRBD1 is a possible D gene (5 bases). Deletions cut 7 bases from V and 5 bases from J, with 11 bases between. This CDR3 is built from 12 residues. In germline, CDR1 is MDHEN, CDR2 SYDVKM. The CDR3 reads CASNQGRETQYF. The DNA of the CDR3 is TGTGCCAGCAATCAGGGTAGGGAGACCCAGTACTTC.

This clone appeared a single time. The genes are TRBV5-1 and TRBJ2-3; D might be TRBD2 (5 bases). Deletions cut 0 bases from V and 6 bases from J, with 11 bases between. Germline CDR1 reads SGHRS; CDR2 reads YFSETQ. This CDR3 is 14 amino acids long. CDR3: CASSLEGQRDTQYF. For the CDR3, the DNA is TGCGCCAGCAGCTTGGAGGGTCAGCGGGATACGCAGTATTTT.

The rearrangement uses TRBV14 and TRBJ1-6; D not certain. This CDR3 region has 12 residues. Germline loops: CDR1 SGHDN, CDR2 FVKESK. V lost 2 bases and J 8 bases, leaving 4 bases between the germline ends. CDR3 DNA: TGTGCCAGCAGCCAACCGTATTCACCCCTCCACTTT. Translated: CASSQPYSPLHF.

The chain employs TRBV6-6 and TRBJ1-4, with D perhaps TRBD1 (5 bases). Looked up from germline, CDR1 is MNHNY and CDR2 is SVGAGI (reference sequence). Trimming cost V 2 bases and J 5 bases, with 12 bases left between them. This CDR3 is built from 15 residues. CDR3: CASSYIGGDNEKLFF. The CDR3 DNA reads TGTGCCAGCAGTTACATTGGCGGGGACAATGAAAAACTGTTTTTT.